One sample yielded the 17 T cell receptor beta chains listed below, sequenced in a study of long-term antiretroviral therapy in people with HIV. Investigators performed immunoSEQ version v3.0 at survey level. Clones were sequenced by immunoSEQ multiplex PCR, and TCRdb holds only the in-frame ones, with some missing. The top ten clones hold approximately 9.4% of a sample with roughly 28,000 clones, around 80% of them seen once. The sample was unsorted PBMCs, taken 1.5 years before starting antiretroviral therapy. The receptors were gathered from a man younger than 35 with HIV.

The chain combines TRBV30 with TRBJ1-3, with D unclear. Germline V CDR1 and CDR2: GTSNPN, SVGIG (reference sequence). The CDR3 consists of 17 residues. V was trimmed by 3 bases and J by 0 bases, leaving 18 bases between them. The CDR3 DNA reads TGTGCCTGGAGACCCGACGTCCGGAGCTCCTCTGGAAACACCATATATTTT. Translating gives CAWRPDVRSSSGNTIYF.

The V call is TRBV6-5, the J call TRBJ2-7; D may be TRBD1 (5 bases). CDR1 and CDR2 from the germline V gene are MNHEY and SVGAGI. V dropped 2 bases and J dropped 6 bases, with 8 bases sitting between them. This CDR3 comprises 12 residues. CDR3 loop: CASSYRGSEQYF. CDR3 nucleotide sequence: TGTGCCAGCAGTTACAGGGGAAGCGAGCAGTACTTC.

This clone was recorded a few times. The chain has TRBV19 and TRBJ1-5; D not resolved. V dropped 5 bases and J dropped 6 bases, with 11 bases sitting between them. Germline V CDR1 and CDR2: LNHDA, SQIVND (reference sequence). CDR3 length: 13 residues. CDR3 sequence: CASSPPGIQPQHF. CDR3 nucleotide sequence: TGTGCCAGTAGTCCCCCCGGGATTCAGCCCCAGCATTTT.

The V and J genes are TRBV7-2 and TRBJ2-7; 8 bases agree with TRBD1. The V gene end was trimmed by 0 bases and the J gene end by 0 bases; junction bases not matched to a gene: 7. CDR1 and CDR2 (germline): SGHTA, FQGNSA. The CDR3 loop spans 17 amino acids. The CDR3 here is CASSLARQGLSSYEQYF. CDR3 nucleotides: TGTGCCAGCAGCTTAGCGAGACAGGGGCTTTCCTCCTACGAGCAGTACTTC.

The chain links TRBV28 to TRBJ2-7, with 9 bases aligning to TRBD2. CDR1 and CDR2 from the germline V gene are MDHEN and SYDVKM. This CDR3 has 13 residues. V was clipped by 6 bases and J by 3 bases; unmatched bases: 3. CDR3 in DNA: TGTGCCAGCAGGGCGGGAGGGGTCTACGAGCAGTACTTC. This encodes CASRAGGVYEQYF.

The chain has TRBV27 and TRBJ2-2, with 9 bases identical to TRBD2. This CDR3 is 14 amino acids long. V trimming: 6 bases; J trimming: 6 bases; junction bases outside the gene matches: 5. Germline CDR1 is MNHEY and CDR2 is SMNVEV (reference sequence). The CDR3 region is CASRLRGGPGELFF. The CDR3, as DNA: TGTGCCAGCAGACTGCGGGGGGGCCCCGGGGAGCTGTTTTTT.

This chain joins TRBV6-1 and TRBJ2-2; TRBD1 matches 8 bases. Losses at the gene ends were 10 bases for V and 3 bases for J; bases not matched to a gene: 7. Per germline, CDR1 MNHNS and CDR2 SASEGT. The CDR3 totals 14 residues. The CDR3 sequence: CAITGTGDTGELFF. The CDR3, as DNA: TGTGCCATCACCGGGACAGGTGACACCGGGGAGCTGTTTTTT.

This chain links TRBV6-5 with TRBJ1-1, with TRBD1 matching over 9 bases. V was pared by 0 bases and J by 5 bases, with 1 base of the junction left unmatched. Germline CDR1 reads MNHEY; CDR2 reads SVGAGI. The CDR3 is made up of 14 amino acids. CDR3 in DNA: TGTGCCAGCAGTTACTCGGGGACAGGGACTGAAGCTTTCTTT. It encodes CASSYSGTGTEAFF.

The chain uses TRBV28 and TRBJ2-3; 8 nucleotides line up with TRBD1. The germline V gene has CDR1 MDHEN and CDR2 SYDVKM. The J segment lost 6 bases and the V segment lost 8 bases, leaving 7 bases of the junction unmatched. The CDR3 extends over 13 amino acids. CDR3 loop: CASFGQGPDTQYF. CDR3 in DNA: TGTGCCAGCTTCGGACAGGGCCCCGATACGCAGTATTTT.

The chain recombines TRBV11-2 with TRBJ1-4; D possibly corresponds to TRBD1 (5 bases). V dropped 5 bases and J dropped 3 bases, with 13 bases sitting between them. The length of the CDR3 is 15 residues. Germline V lookup: CDR1 SGHAT, CDR2 FQNNGV. CDR3 amino acids: CASSPPGGANEKLFF. For the CDR3, the DNA is TGTGCCAGCAGCCCTCCGGGAGGGGCTAATGAAAAACTGTTTTTT.

The CDR3 region has the DNA TGTGCCAGCCGGGATGACTCCTACAATGAGCAGTTCTTC. It specifies CASRDDSYNEQFF. The chain joins TRBV27 to TRBJ2-1, with a tentative D call TRBD2 (5 bases). This CDR3 comprises 13 residues. Germline V gene lookup returns CDR1 MNHEY and CDR2 SMNVEV (reference sequence). The V end was cut by 8 bases, the J end by 0 bases, with 8 bases between.

The table lists this clone with a few counts. V is TRBV7-8 and J is TRBJ2-5, with 12 bases fitting TRBD2. The ends lost 7 bases at V and 3 bases at J; junction bases unmatched: 9. The CDR3 extends over 16 amino acids. The V gene's germline CDR1 is SGHVS and CDR2 FQNEAQ. CDR3 residues: CASTRLAGAGEETQYF. As DNA, the CDR3 is TGTGCCAGCACAAGACTAGCGGGGGCGGGAGAAGAGACCCAGTACTTC.

The chain recombines TRBV9 with TRBJ1-4, with D perhaps matching TRBD1 (6 bases). This CDR3 is 16 amino acids long. CDR1 and CDR2 (germline): SGDLS, YYNGEE. The V and J ends lost 3 bases and 0 bases respectively, with 12 bases between them. CDR3 in amino acids: CASSGTDTPTNEKLFF. CDR3 sequence (DNA): TGTGCCAGCAGCGGGACAGATACCCCAACTAATGAAAAACTGTTTTTT.

The CDR3 DNA sequence: TGCGCCAGCAGCCTGGATTTAGCGGGGCTGGAGACCCAGTACTTC. Residues: CASSLDLAGLETQYF. This rearrangement joins TRBV5-1 to TRBJ2-5; 8 positions agree with TRBD2. From germline, CDR1 is SGHRS and CDR2 YFSETQ. This CDR3 comprises 15 residues. The V gene end was trimmed by 4 bases and the J gene end by 5 bases; junction bases not matched to a gene: 10.

V is TRBV9 and J is TRBJ2-1; TRBD2 might be the D (5 bases). There are 17 residues in the CDR3. The V gene's germline CDR1 is SGDLS and CDR2 YYNGEE. V lost 0 bases and J lost 4, with 17 bases in between. CDR3 amino acids: CASSVEPTPGGYNEQFF. CDR3 nucleotides: TGTGCCAGCAGCGTAGAACCCACGCCTGGAGGTTACAATGAGCAGTTCTTC.

V gene TRBV2 combines with J gene TRBJ1-5; no definite D call. The CDR3 covers 14 residues. CDR1 is SNHLY and CDR2 is FYNNEI in the germline V gene. V lost 5 bases to trimming and J lost 0 bases, with 8 bases between them. CDR3 sequence: CASSSWDSNQPQHF. CDR3 coding DNA: TGTGCCAGCAGTTCGTGGGATAGCAATCAGCCCCAGCATTTT.

The CDR3 spells CATHRTSGTGELFF. CDR3 bases: TGTGCCACTCATCGGACTAGCGGGACCGGGGAGCTGTTTTTT. The rearrangement joins TRBV28 to TRBJ2-2; 11 positions match TRBD2. Germline V gives CDR1 MDHEN, CDR2 SYDVKM. With 10 bases clipped from V and 5 bases from J, the junction kept 6 bases outside the gene matches. The CDR3 loop spans 14 amino acids.